Included here is one T cell receptor beta chain sequence, with context. Its antigen is unknown. This specimen comes from a study of early stage breast cancer tumors. General study results and limits: Tumors had about 2.5-fold higher T cell density and higher clonality than adjacent normal breast tissue.

TCRdb keeps only in-frame clones here, not all; method: immunoSEQ multiplex PCR. The table lists roughly 30,000 clones, approximately 70% of them singletons. Trimming at V came to 7 bases and at J to 0 bases, leaving 9 bases not matched to a gene. CDR1 and CDR2 from the germline V gene are MNHNS and SASEGT. This CDR3 spans 15 amino acids. The V gene is TRBV6-1, the J gene TRBJ2-7, with TRBD2 matching over 7 bases. Sequences were obtained from breast tumor tissue. This TCR derives from a person aged 30 to 39 with breast cancer. The CDR3 sequence: CASTWGGSNSYEQYF. The CDR3 region has the DNA TGTGCCAGCACCTGGGGGGGTAGTAACTCCTACGAGCAGTACTTC.